This T cell receptor gamma chain appears in the sequencing data of a study of Vδ1+ human thymocytes. Broader study findings: The authors advised highly purified populations and single-cell validation. In the thymus, TRG and TRD repertoires looked highly polyclonal with Gaussian CDR3 lengths. TRG sequences recurred across donors, whereas TRD sequences stayed essentially private.

The template was reverse-transcribed extracted RNA. The CDR3 regions were amplified by multiplex PCR from V-gene primers to a constant-region primer. TCRdb re-called clones from the multiplex PCR reads via CATT. The sample consists of some 11,000 gamma-chain clones, about 47% of them appearing once. This clone was seen a few times. Its cognate antigen is unknown. Germline V lookup: CDR1 EGSTGY, CDR2 YDSYTSSV. The CDR3 length is 13 residues. The V and J ends lost 4 bases and 0 bases, in that order; junction bases with no gene match: 3. The chain combines TRGV4 with TRGJ1 or TRGJ2. This sequence originates from a boy in the first two years of life who had congenital heart surgery. Sequencing was carried out using Vdelta1+ gamma-delta thymocytes from the thymus. Subset reported: FACS-sorted CD3+ TCRalphabeta- TCRVdelta1+ TCRVdelta2- thymocytes. The CDR3, as DNA: TGTGCCACCTGGGAAGTGAATTATTATAAGAAACTCTTT. Amino acid sequence: CATWEVNYYKKLF.